These T cell receptor beta chains were read from a single sample in a study of breast tumors, draining lymph nodes, adjacent tissues. TCRdb fed the multiplex PCR reads into MiXCR, producing one record per CDR3 protein. Among about 230,000 distinct CDR3 sequences listed, around 32% were seen once. The sample was axillary lymph node tissue. The receptors stem from a female donor with breast cancer. Some clones in this sample may be carry-over from other donors' samples. Both conserved end residues are trimmed from each CDR3.

TRBV6-1,ASRKTGVQETQY
TRBV20-1,SARDSPAWNTEAF
TRBV5-1,ASSPVGVQADTQY
TRBV3-1,PSTRSKGGDSNQPQH
TRBV7-2,ASSSQRHGGTQY
TRBV3-1,ASSQEWNTDTQY
TRBV7-3,ASSLRPGEGKTV
TRBV4-1,ASSQRLAPSSYNEQF
TRBV11-2,ASRPEGGFEQYFGPGTNQPQH
TRBV3-1,ASSPQQGDQPQH
TRBV3-1,ASSQDPQVLSGANVLT
TRBV15,ATSTASNFGRATDTQY
TRBV18,ASSTGQGNSGNTIY
TRBV6-2/TRBV6-3,ASSYSGLRGGLTNEQF
TRBV7-3,ASSRDMNYGYT
TRBV7-6,ASSNRQGTEAF
TRBV7-8,ASRTTGGLVGKLF
TRBV28,ASSLYRGETQY
TRBV9,ASSADGGNGSPLH
TRBV15,ATSRPGGGETQY
TRBV11-2,ASSPTRGRYVEQF
TRBV6-2/TRBV6-3,ASSHRRSNRVGNQPQH
TRBV6-4,ASSSVLSEKLF
TRBV6-6,ASSYRTSGSNEQF
TRBV5-1,ASSLTLNEQF
TRBV7-9,ASSPTAGGNEKLF
TRBV11-3,ASGGNPTYEQY
TRBV30,AWSRASNEQF
TRBV19,ASSTYRGSGNQETQY
TRBV11-2,ASSQTPGPLH
TRBV30,AWRGQGRSYEQY
TRBV6-6,ASSLGQGGELF
TRBV24-1,ATSLGGTGSYYEQY
TRBV5-4,ASSLGLAGEGDTQY
TRBV20-1,SARDWREISYEQY
TRBV7-9,ASSFGSGNEKLF
TRBV12-5,ASGLVQYNEQF
TRBV29-1,SAEGTNGGGTGELF
TRBV10-2,ASSLGEQGTETQY
TRBV15,ATSKYGSEVTQY
TRBV6-6,ASSKTGETDTQY
TRBV6-6,ASSHPTGGSGANVLT
TRBV5-1,ASSLRGSTDTQY
TRBV19,AILPGGGYT
TRBV6-6,ASSRPAGGRPPGEQY
TRBV7-3,ASSLSGRRVSGELF
TRBV5-1,ASSLAINTEAF
TRBV6-5,ASSYPNWGSRDTQY
TRBV14,ASSQRAQGANVLT
TRBV6-4,ASSDSIHGYT
TRBV12-3/TRBV12-4,ASSYSRRYYNEQF
TRBV20-1,SARLTGTGNSPLH
TRBV20-1,SARGWDRDIDEQY
TRBV13,ASSSADGSRRYEQY
TRBV5-6,ASSPPGTSGRGMTGELF
TRBV15,ATSSLAVRTDTQY
TRBV6-1,ASVEGGHTDTQY
TRBV3-1,ASSQMDEQY
TRBV20-1,SARGSGRAGEQY
TRBV27,ASTQRNTDTQY